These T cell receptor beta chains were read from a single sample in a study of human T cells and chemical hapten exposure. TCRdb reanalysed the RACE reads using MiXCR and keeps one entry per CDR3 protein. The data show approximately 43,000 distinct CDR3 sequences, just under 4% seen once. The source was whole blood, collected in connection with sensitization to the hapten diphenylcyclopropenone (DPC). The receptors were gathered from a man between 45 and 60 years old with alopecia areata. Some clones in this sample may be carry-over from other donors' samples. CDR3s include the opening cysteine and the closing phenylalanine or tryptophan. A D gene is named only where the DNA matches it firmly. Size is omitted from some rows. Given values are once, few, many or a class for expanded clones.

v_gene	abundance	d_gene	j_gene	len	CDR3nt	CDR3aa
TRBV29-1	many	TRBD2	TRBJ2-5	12	TGCAGCGTTCGGGGGGATCAAGAGACCCAGTACTTC	CSVRGDQETQYF
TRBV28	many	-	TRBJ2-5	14	TGTGCCAGCATGGAGGGGCTAGTCCAAGAGACCCAGTACTTC	CASMEGLVQETQYF
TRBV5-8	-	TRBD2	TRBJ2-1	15	TGTGCCAGCAGCCCCGGCGGGAGGGCAAGCGATGAGCAGTTCTTC	CASSPGGRASDEQFF
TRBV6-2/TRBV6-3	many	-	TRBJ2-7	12	TGTGCCAGCAGCAGACTGGCCTACGAGCAGTACTTC	CASSRLAYEQYF
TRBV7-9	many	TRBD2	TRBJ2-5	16	TGTGCCAGCAGCTTTGACGGACTAGCGGAGAAAGAGACCCAGTACTTC	CASSFDGLAEKETQYF
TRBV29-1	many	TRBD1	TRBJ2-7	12	TGCAGCGTTGGGGACAGGATGGAAGGGCAGTACTTC	CSVGDRMEGQYF
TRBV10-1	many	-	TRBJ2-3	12	TGCGCCAGCAGTTTTCAGGGAGATACGCAGTATTTT	CASSFQGDTQYF
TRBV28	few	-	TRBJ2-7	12	TGTGCCAGCAGCTGGGGTGGGTACGAGCAGTACTTC	CASSWGGYEQYF
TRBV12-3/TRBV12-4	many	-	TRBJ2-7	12	TGTGCCAGCAGTTTTCAGACCTACGAGCAGTACTTC	CASSFQTYEQYF
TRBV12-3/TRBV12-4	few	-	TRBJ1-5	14	TGTGCCAGCAGGTTAGGGGGGGCTGGTCAGCCCCAGCATTTT	CASRLGGAGQPQHF
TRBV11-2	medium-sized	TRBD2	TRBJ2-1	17	TGTGCCAGCACCAGGACTAGCGGGAGTTCTTTTTACAATGAGCAGTTCTTC	CASTRTSGSSFYNEQFF
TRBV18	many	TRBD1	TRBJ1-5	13	TGTGCCAGCTCAGGACAGGAAGATCAGCCCCAGCATTTT	CASSGQEDQPQHF
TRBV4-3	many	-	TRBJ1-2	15	TGCGCCAGCAGCCAAGGAGGAGGGGGGGCAAGGGGCTACACCTTC	CASSQGGGGARGYTF
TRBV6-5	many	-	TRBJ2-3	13	TGTGCCAGCAGTCGTCCGGGAATAGATACGCAGTATTTT	CASSRPGIDTQYF
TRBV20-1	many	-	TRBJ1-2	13	TGCAGTGCTAGAGCAGGGCTGGATTATGGCTACACCTTC	CSARAGLDYGYTF
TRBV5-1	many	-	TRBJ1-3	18	TGCGCCAGCAGCTCGTGGGCCCTGGGAAGCGACTCTGGAAACACCATATATTTT	CASSSWALGSDSGNTIYF
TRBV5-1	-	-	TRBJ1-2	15	TGCGCCAGCAGCTTGAGGCCGGGGGCTAACTATGGCTACACCTTC	CASSLRPGANYGYTF
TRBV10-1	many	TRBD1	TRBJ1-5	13	TGCGCCAGCAGTACAGGGGGCGATCAGCCCCAGCATTTT	CASSTGGDQPQHF
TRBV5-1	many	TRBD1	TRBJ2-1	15	TGCGCCAGCAGCATGGGACAGGGCAAATACAATGAGCAGTTCTTC	CASSMGQGKYNEQFF
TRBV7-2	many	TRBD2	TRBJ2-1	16	TGTGCCAGCAGCTTGTCCGGACTAGCGGCAAGGGATGAGCAGTTCTTC	CASSLSGLAARDEQFF
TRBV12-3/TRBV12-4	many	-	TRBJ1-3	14	TGTGCCAGCCAGGGTAGCGGTTCTGGAAACACCATATATTTT	CASQGSGSGNTIYF
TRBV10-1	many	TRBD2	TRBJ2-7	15	TGCGCCAGCAGTAATTTGGCTAGCGGGAGCTACGAGCAGTACTTC	CASSNLASGSYEQYF
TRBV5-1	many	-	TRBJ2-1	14	TGCGCCAGCAGCTTGGCTCCCGATAACAATGAGCAGTTCTTC	CASSLAPDNNEQFF
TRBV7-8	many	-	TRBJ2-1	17	TGTGCCAGCAGCTTGGGAGCGGTATTGATAACCTACAATGAGCAGTTCTTC	CASSLGAVLITYNEQFF
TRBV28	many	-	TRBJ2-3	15	TGTGCCAGCAGTCCGGTGGGCACGGGCACAGATACGCAGTATTTT	CASSPVGTGTDTQYF
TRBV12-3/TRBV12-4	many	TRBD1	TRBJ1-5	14	TGTGCCAGCAGTTTAGGGGACAGGGTCCAGCCCCAGCATTTT	CASSLGDRVQPQHF
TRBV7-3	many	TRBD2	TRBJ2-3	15	TGTGCCAGCAGCCGAAGACTAGCGGGCACAGATACGCAGTATTTT	CASSRRLAGTDTQYF
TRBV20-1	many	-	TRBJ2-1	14	TGCAGTGCTAAGACTGTCAGCTCCTACAATGAGCAGTTCTTC	CSAKTVSSYNEQFF
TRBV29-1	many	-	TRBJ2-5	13	TGCAGCGTTGAAGATGATAGCGTTGAGACCCAGTACTTC	CSVEDDSVETQYF
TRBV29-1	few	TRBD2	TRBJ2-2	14	TGCAGCGCTGGGGGACTAGCGGGAGGGGGGGAGCTGTTTTTT	CSAGGLAGGGELFF
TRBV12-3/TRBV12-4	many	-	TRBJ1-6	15	TGTGCCAGCAGTTTGAAGGAACTTTATAATTCACCCCTCCACTTT	CASSLKELYNSPLHF
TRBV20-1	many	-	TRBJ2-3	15	TGCAGTGCTATTCCAGGGTTTAGCGCCACAGATACGCAGTATTTT	CSAIPGFSATDTQYF
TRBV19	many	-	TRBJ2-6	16	TGTGCCAGTAGTCATAAAGGTGGCTCTGGGGCCAACGTCCTGACTTTC	CASSHKGGSGANVLTF
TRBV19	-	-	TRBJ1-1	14	TGTGCCAGTAGTATAGGCGAGGCCATGACTGAAGCTTTCTTT	CASSIGEAMTEAFF
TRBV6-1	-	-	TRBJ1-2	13	TGTGCCAGCAGTGCGGACGCTAACTATGGCTACACCTTC	CASSADANYGYTF
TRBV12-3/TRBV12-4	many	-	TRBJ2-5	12	TGTGCCAGCCGCTTGCAGGGAGAGACCCAGTACTTC	CASRLQGETQYF
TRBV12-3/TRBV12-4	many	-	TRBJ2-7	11	TGTGCCAGCAGCCCTTCGAGCGAGCAGTACTTC	CASSPSSEQYF
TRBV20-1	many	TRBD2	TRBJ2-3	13	TGCAGTGCTAGCCTAGCGGGAGTAGATACGCAGTATTTT	CSASLAGVDTQYF
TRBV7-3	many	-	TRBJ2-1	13	TGTGCCAGCAGCTGGGAAGGGTCCAATGAGCAGTTCTTC	CASSWEGSNEQFF
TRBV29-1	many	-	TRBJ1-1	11	TGCAGCGTTGAGGAGCAAATTGAAGCTTTCTTT	CSVEEQIEAFF
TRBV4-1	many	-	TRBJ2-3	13	TGCGCCAGCAGCCAAGATACCACAGATACGCAGTATTTT	CASSQDTTDTQYF
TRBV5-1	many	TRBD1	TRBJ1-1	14	TGCGCCAGCAGCGGGGGACAGGGAGGAACTGAAGCTTTCTTT	CASSGGQGGTEAFF
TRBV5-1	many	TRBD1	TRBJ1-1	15	TGCGCCAGCAGCGTAGGACAGGGCAGGAACACTGAAGCTTTCTTT	CASSVGQGRNTEAFF
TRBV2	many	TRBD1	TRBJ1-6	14	TGTGCCAGCAGTGGGGGGACAGGGTTGTCACCCCTCCACTTT	CASSGGTGLSPLHF
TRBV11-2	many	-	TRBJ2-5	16	TGTGCCAGCAGCTCTATTATACCACAGGGTACAGAGACCCAGTACTTC	CASSSIIPQGTETQYF
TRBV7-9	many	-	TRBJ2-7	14	TGTGCCAGCAGCTTAGGCCTATCAGGGGCCGAGCAGTACTTC	CASSLGLSGAEQYF